This TCR beta chain is drawn from a study of blood T cell repertoires in COVID-19. Study-wide background: Both acute and convalescent COVID-19 samples were obtained from the United States, Italy and Spain. Nucleic acid was either cDNA or gDNA, and it came from T cells, B-cell-depleted T cells, or PBMCs.

Per the original methods: Counts of nucleated cells, estimated from reference gene primer amplification, were obtained. Clones were read by immunoSEQ multiplex PCR, and TCRdb kept only the in-frame ones, dropping some. Clonal size and the V and J genes are those of that table, whereas D and trimming came from the DNA. The sample records about 46,000 clones, about 90% being singletons. J gave up 1 base and V 2 bases, and 3 bases lay outside the gene matches. The length of the CDR3 is 15 residues. In germline, CDR1 is LGHNA, CDR2 YSLEER. The specimen sequenced was peripheral blood. The chain is built from TRBV4-3 and TRBJ2-5, with 8 bases aligning to TRBD2. This TCR derives from a man over 45 with acute or convalescent COVID-19. The CDR3 here is CASSQTGTSQETQYF. The CDR3 nucleotides are TGCGCCAGCAGCCAAACGGGGACTAGCCAAGAGACCCAGTACTTC.